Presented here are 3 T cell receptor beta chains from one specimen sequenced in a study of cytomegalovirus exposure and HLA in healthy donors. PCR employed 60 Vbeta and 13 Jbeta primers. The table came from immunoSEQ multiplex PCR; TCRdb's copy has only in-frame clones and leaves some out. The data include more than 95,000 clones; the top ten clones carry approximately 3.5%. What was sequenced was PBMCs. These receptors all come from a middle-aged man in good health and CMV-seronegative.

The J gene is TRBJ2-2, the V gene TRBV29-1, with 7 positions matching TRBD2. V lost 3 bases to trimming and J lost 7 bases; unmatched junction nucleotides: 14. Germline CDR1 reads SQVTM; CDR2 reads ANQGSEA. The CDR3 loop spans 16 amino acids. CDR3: CSVDASGIGKGGELFF. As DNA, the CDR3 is TGCAGCGTTGATGCCAGCGGGATAGGGAAAGGCGGGGAGCTGTTTTTT.

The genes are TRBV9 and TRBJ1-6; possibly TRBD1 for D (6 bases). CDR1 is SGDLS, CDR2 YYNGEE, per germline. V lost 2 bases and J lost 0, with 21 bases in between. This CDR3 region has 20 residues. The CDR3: CASSVDPGQTKSSYNSPLHF. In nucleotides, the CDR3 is TGTGCCAGCAGCGTTGATCCCGGACAGACTAAGAGCTCCTATAATTCACCCCTCCACTTT.

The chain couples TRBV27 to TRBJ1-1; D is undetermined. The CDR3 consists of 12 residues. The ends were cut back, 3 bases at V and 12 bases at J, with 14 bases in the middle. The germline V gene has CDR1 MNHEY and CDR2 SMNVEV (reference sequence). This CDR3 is CASSFVGGLSFF. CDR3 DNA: TGTGCCAGCAGTTTCGTCGGCGGCCTGTCTTTCTTT.